This TCR beta chain was documented in a study of cytomegalovirus exposure and HLA in healthy donors (dated by TCRdb to 2017 to 2019). Background for the entire study: In an earlier analysis of under 750 of the donors, roughly 300 Gb of sequence data and 117 million unique TCR beta sequences from about 179 million T cells were reported. Roughly 5 DR-DQ haplotypes were handled as single units for association and clustering, since linkage in the cohort was strong. A separate validation cohort of 100 to 150 different subjects was used in addition to the roughly 720-subject first cohort. Genome-wide SNP genotypes for about 65% of the 666 donors were used in a later genetic analysis, which treated that subset as a discovery cohort. Of the roughly 400 genotyped donors, about 80% fell in the genetic ancestry cluster associated with self-reported Caucasian donors. Among 300 to 500 genotyped donors of the cohort, an average of approximately 240,000 unique TCR beta nucleotide sequences was sequenced per donor, of which about 20% were non-productive. An early release covering about 600 HLA-typed donors comprised approximately 300 gigabases of sequencing data and 85 million or so unique TCR sequences. The study aimed to test whether signatures of past pathogen exposure could be identified by cataloging public T cell receptors. Every discovery cohort repertoire had been produced on one sequencing platform. An earlier analysis of 587 of the donors applied high-throughput TCR beta sequencing to assess whether each TCR beta V gene segment acted as functional or pseudogenic. HLA typing covered class I and class II loci at four-digit resolution. The study profiled the T cell repertoires of 500 to 800 subjects by immunosequencing and related them to cytomegalovirus serostatus. To study patterns of TCR occurrence, a later analysis re-analyzed previously published TCR beta repertoires from around 700 donors and added high-resolution HLA genotyping. Typing coverage differed by locus: A, B, C, DRB1 and DQB1 were typed in roughly 629-640 donors, DQA1 in about 510, DPA1 in approximately 600, and DPB1 in 450 to 480. To predict cytomegalovirus infection status, the study brought together high-throughput TCR immunosequencing, statistical association of individual TCRs with disease status, and machine learning. Donor age, sex, ethnicity and CMV serostatus were compiled together with the repertoire data. In the later analysis, no new phenotypic data were used to find candidate immune exposures; instead, reliance was placed on TCR beta sequences and their occurrence across donors. The paper's findings and limits, for the study overall: A later analysis found that most CMV-associated TCR beta chains appeared HLA-restricted, with HLA associations seemingly driven largely by CMV exposure. The earlier analysis of approximately 590 of the donors excluded some 15 rarely observed V segments, including chromosome 9 orphons, because counts were too low. For the cohort, immune exposure information was limited to CMV serostatus. A later analysis associated 17,000 or so TCR beta sequences with specific HLA alleles at a false discovery rate of 0.05. Because HLA typing was missing for some donors at each locus, association tests included only the typed subset. In the study, approximately 160 TCR beta chains were listed as associated with cytomegalovirus. In a later analysis, HLA-associated TCR beta chains showed more clonal expansion and lower generation probabilities than non-associated chains that were equally common. Strong co-occurrence of HLA alleles, especially DR and DQ, made assigning TCR associations to individual alleles difficult. In a later genetic analysis, a missense DCLRE1C variant was associated with V-gene and J-gene trimming of TCR beta chains, and the association was replicated in an independent cohort. Most TCR sequences were observed very rarely across donors, whereas some public TCRs were present in many individuals. A further reported finding was that TCR beta sequences accurately predicted the HLA-A and HLA-B alleles for most subjects in the first cohort. The authors suggested that the approach could potentially be generalized to other disease states and immunological phenotypes. In a later analysis, TCR association rates were found to vary across HLA loci, with the most associated TCRs seen for DRB1 alleles and the fewest for HLA-C alleles. The classifier was reported to diagnose cytomegalovirus status with high specificity and sensitivity in both the original and validation cohorts. A later analysis reported that several top co-occurrence clusters appeared linked to parvovirus B19, influenza, CMV and Epstein-Barr virus. A group of highly shared sequence variants was considered likely to be a technical artifact of the sequencing pipeline. The cohort was sequenced for TCR beta chains only, and without alpha or paired-chain data the features that could be detected were limited. Because the 87-base-pair reads could not distinguish some IMGT-functional V segments, including TRBV6-2 and TRBV6-3, those segments were excluded. Three of the identified cytomegalovirus-associated TCR beta chains were confirmed in vitro to be specific for cytomegalovirus antigens. Compared with the roughly 710-donor mean, donors in an Asian-associated ancestry cluster had fewer N-insertions in productive TCRs, according to a later genetic analysis. Sequencing depth was assumed to be roughly uniform across donors in the presence/absence analyses, though that assumption may not hold. Linkage disequilibrium might explain the correlated functional status among segregating V segments, but an unknown experimental factor could not be ruled out. In an earlier analysis of about 600 of the donors, most TCR beta V segments appeared in productive rearrangements about 90% or about 30% of the time, broadly matching IMGT annotations.

The library was prepared using the immunoSEQ multiplex PCR assay. For the multiplex PCR, a mixture combining 60 forward primers for TCR Vbeta segments and 13 reverse primers for TCR Jbeta segments was used. The CDR3 region of rearranged TCR beta genes was amplified from genomic DNA with a multiplex PCR assay. On the Illumina HiSeq System, the amplified TCR beta libraries were sequenced as 87-base-pair reads. The authors processed their data as follows. Across the 500 to 850 repertoires, a later analysis counted 80 million or so unique TCR beta chains, roughly 11 million of which were shared by at least two donors. To remove PCR and sequencing errors, raw reads were error-corrected and collapsed into unique sequences using a nearest-neighbor algorithm that merged closely related sequences. Alignment of CDR3 sequences to IMGT reference sequences was used to assign V, D and J gene segments. Each retained sequence needed at least a six-nucleotide match to both a V gene segment and a J gene segment. Rearrangements were called productive when the CDR3 lacked stop codons and stayed in frame with V and J; all others were non-productive. CDR3 was defined by IMGT convention, running from the second conserved V-encoded cysteine to the conserved J-encoded phenylalanine. In an earlier analysis of around 600 of the donors, sequences lacking an unambiguous match to a single V gene segment were excluded. An earlier analysis of about 600 of the donors called V segments functional above 56.7% productive rearrangements and segregating when the between-donor standard deviation exceeded 5%. To diagnose cytomegalovirus status from the catalog of TCR beta chain sequences, a statistical classification framework was built. V and J gene assignment, in a later analysis, came from comparing TCR nucleotide sequences with IMGT/GENE-DB human TR gene sequences. In a later analysis, CDR3 sequences and most-parsimonious VDJ recombination scenarios were assigned using the TCRdist pipeline. A later analysis defined each TCR beta chain by its CDR3 amino acid sequence plus V-gene family, and excluded reads lacking a unique V-gene family. In a later analysis, nearly 600 highly shared, low-generation-probability nucleotide sequences were removed to address suspected cross-contamination and a sequencing artifact. In a later analysis, a clonal expansion index for each public chain was calculated from normalized within-repertoire ranks of inferred template counts. A later analysis computed generation probabilities with a VDJ recombination model fitted to out-of-frame rearrangements, and checked the results against IGoR. In a later analysis, hypergeometric tests were used to score TCR-TCR, TCR-HLA and TCR-CMV co-occurrence, with a repertoire-size bias correction applied to TCR pairs. A later analysis estimated false discovery rates by permuting HLA or CMV assignments 20 times. A later analysis grouped co-occurring TCRs with DBSCAN, adding TCRdist sequence similarity when clustering within HLA-allele-positive subsets. Repertoires with fewer than 30,000 or more than 120,000 public chains, plus five repertoires with anomalous nucleotide sharing, were excluded from co-occurrence clustering. TCRdb re-hosts the immuneACCESS table, in-frame sequences only. Its copies lack some clones; in the studies checked, an unresolved V gene accounts for under half of them, and the cause for the rest is not known. That table supplies the V and J calls and clone size; D and trimming were determined from the DNA. The sample contains approximately 110,000 clones, 12% of them found a single time. Clones ranked in the top ten supply roughly 16% of the sample.

CDR1 and CDR2 are read off the germline V gene as MDHEN and SYDVKM. The CDR3 covers 14 residues, taking in both the cysteine and the phenylalanine. The retained sequence is limited to the CDR3, 42 bases, with the frame set at the first base. V was cut back by 4 bases and J by 0 bases, leaving a gap of 8 bases between them. The cohort was made up of 500 to 850 healthy bone marrow donors. Cohort members were all nominally healthy when sampled, although unrecorded immune exposures were likely present. The donor tested CMV seropositive, placing the donor among the 289 seropositive members of the cohort. Every donor gave a peripheral blood sample, and the peripheral blood mononuclear cells from that sample were used for TCR beta sequencing. Genomic DNA extraction from the blood cell samples was performed with the Qiagen DNeasy Blood Extraction Kit. This clone was observed a handful of times. Its antigen remains undetermined. One base away there is no much larger clone; base qualities are not given.

This TCR was recovered from a man aged 40-50 years in good health and CMV-seropositive. The material sequenced was PBMCs. The sequence is built from TRBV28 and TRBJ2-3, with no confident D gene call. The DNA sequence is TGTGCCAGCAGTTGGGCGCGAAGCACAGATACGCAGTATTTT. The resulting protein is CASSWARSTDTQYF.